This is a list of T cell receptor beta chains from one sample in a study of primary melanoma T cells and metastatic recurrence. TCRdb's copy holds only in-frame clones and misses some; the assay was immunoSEQ multiplex PCR. This table holds over a hundred clones, 90% found once. Source material: melanoma tumor tissue. Receptor source: a human donor with melanoma. Each CDR3 is given with its conserved first and last residue. The D gene is left open where the match is weak. Size is omitted from some rows. Given values are once, few, many or a class for expanded clones.

cdr3_aa: CASSIGRYDGTQYF
cdr3_nt: TGTGCCAGTAGTATTGGGAGGTACGACGGGACCCAGTACTTC
clone_size: few
j_call: TRBJ2-5
v_call: TRBV19
d_call: -

cdr3_aa: CATSRELGGHEQFF
cdr3_nt: TGTGCCACCAGCAGAGAATTGGGGGGCCATGAGCAGTTCTTC
clone_size: -
j_call: TRBJ2-1
v_call: TRBV15
d_call: -

cdr3_aa: CGPIMNTEAFF
cdr3_nt: TGTGGTCCAATTATGAACACTGAAGCTTTCTTT
clone_size: -
j_call: TRBJ1-1
v_call: TRBV6-7
d_call: -

cdr3_aa: CASREYGDWHMNTEAFF
cdr3_nt: TGTGCCAGCAGGGAATATGGGGACTGGCACATGAACACTGAAGCTTTCTTT
clone_size: -
j_call: TRBJ1-1
v_call: TRBV28
d_call: -

cdr3_aa: CAISEFPRDRVFGNYGYTF
cdr3_nt: TGTGCCATCAGTGAGTTCCCGAGGGACAGAGTTTTCGGTAACTATGGCTACACCTTC
clone_size: -
j_call: TRBJ1-2
v_call: TRBV10-3
d_call: TRBD1

cdr3_aa: CASSLGGSGANVLTF
cdr3_nt: TGTGCCAGCAGCTTAGGGGGAAGTGGGGCCAACGTCCTGACTTTC
clone_size: -
j_call: TRBJ2-6
v_call: TRBV11-3
d_call: -

cdr3_aa: CASSFTETNTEAFF
cdr3_nt: TGTGCCAGCAGCTTTACTGAAACGAACACTGAAGCTTTCTTT
clone_size: once
j_call: TRBJ1-1
v_call: TRBV11-3
d_call: -

cdr3_aa: CASGSSFYEQYF
cdr3_nt: TGTGCTAGTGGTTCCTCTTTTTACGAGCAGTACTTC
clone_size: few
j_call: TRBJ2-7
v_call: TRBV12-5
d_call: -

cdr3_aa: CAWEMGTGELFF
cdr3_nt: TGTGCCTGGGAGATGGGCACTGGGGAGCTGTTTTTT
clone_size: -
j_call: TRBJ2-2
v_call: TRBV30
d_call: -

cdr3_aa: CASRAGRGSYEQYF
cdr3_nt: TGTGCCAGCAGGGCCGGGCGGGGCTCCTACGAGCAGTACTTC
clone_size: once
j_call: TRBJ2-7
v_call: TRBV28
d_call: -